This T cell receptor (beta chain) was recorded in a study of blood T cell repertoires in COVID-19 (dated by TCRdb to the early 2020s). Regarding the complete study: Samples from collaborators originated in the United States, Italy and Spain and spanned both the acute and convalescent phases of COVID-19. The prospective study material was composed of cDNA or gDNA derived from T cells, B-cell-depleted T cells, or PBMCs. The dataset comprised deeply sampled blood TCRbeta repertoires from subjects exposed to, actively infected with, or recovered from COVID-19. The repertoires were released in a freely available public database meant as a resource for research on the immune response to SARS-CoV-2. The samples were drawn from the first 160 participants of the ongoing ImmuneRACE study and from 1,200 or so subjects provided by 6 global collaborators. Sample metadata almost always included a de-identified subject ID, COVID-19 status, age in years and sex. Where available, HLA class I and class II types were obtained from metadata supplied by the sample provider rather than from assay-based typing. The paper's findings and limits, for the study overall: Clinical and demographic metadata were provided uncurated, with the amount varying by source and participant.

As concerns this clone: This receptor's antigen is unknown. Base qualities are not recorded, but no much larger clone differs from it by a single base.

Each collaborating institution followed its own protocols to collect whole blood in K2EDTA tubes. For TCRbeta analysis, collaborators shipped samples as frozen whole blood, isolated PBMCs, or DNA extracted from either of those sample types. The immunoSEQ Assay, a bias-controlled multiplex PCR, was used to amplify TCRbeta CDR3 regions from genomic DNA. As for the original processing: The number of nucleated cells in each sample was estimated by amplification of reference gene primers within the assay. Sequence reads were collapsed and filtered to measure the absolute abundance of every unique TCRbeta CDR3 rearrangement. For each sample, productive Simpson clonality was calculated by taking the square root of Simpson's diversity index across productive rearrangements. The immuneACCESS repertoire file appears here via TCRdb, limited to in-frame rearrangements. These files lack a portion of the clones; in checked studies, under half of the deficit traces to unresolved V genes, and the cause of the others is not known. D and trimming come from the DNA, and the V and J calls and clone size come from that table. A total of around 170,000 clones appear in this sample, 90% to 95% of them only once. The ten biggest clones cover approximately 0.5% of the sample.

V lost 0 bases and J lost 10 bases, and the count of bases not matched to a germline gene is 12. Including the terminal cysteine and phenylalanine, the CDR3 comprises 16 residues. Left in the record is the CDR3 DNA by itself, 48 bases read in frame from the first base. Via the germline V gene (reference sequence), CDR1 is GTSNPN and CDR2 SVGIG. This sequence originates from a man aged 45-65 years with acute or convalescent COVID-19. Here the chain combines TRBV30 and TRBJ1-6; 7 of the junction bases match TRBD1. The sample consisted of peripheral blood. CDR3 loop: CAWSVPLGRGQSPLHF. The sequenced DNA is TGTGCCTGGAGTGTGCCCCTGGGTAGGGGGCAATCACCCCTCCACTTT.